These 18 T cell receptor beta chains were sequenced from one sample in a study of cytotoxic CD8 clonotypes in ibrutinib-treated CLL. The data were produced by immunoSEQ multiplex PCR, yet TCRdb's version contains in-frame clones alone and is incomplete. The sample yields roughly 250,000 clones, roughly 70% seen once. The source material was PBMCs, sampled after 24 months of ibrutinib treatment. The receptors come from a human donor with chronic lymphocytic leukemia.

The V call is TRBV30, the J call TRBJ2-7; TRBD1 agrees at 7 bases. Germline V gene data show CDR1 as GTSNPN and CDR2 as SVGIG (reference sequence). V lost 5 bases and J lost 12; bases outside the gene matches: 13. There are 12 residues in the CDR3. Here the CDR3 reads CAWGPSDRELYF. The CDR3 DNA reads as TGTGCCTGGGGTCCGTCAGACAGGGAATTGTACTTC.

This chain joins TRBV19 and TRBJ2-4, with 8 bases lining up with TRBD1. V trimming: 5 bases; J trimming: 6 bases; junction bases outside the gene matches: 9. Germline V CDR1 and CDR2: LNHDA, SQIVND (reference sequence). CDR3 length: 15 residues. DNA for the CDR3: TGTGCCAGTAGTTCCTCGGACAGGGTGGCAAACATTCAGTACTTC. It codes for CASSSSDRVANIQYF.

The genes are TRBV28 and TRBJ1-2, with D possibly being TRBD1 (5 bases). The CDR3 covers 13 residues. Germline CDR1 reads MDHEN; CDR2 reads SYDVKM. Trimming took off 7 bases at V and 8 bases at J, with 17 bases between the two ends. CDR3 sequence: CASTIRGAEGYTF. The CDR3, as DNA: TGTGCCAGCACTATTAGGGGCGCGGAGGGCTACACCTTC.

V and J are TRBV18 and TRBJ2-1, with 10 nucleotides matching TRBD1. The V gene end was trimmed by 5 bases and the J gene end by 7 bases; junction bases not matched to a gene: 2. The germline gives CDR1 KGHSH, CDR2 LQKENI. This CDR3 contains 13 residues. CDR3 in DNA: TGTGCCAGCTCAGCGGGACAGGGGAATGAGCAGTTCTTC. Translation gives CASSAGQGNEQFF. Together with reference TRBV18 and TRBJ2-1, the CDR3 gives the full variable domain: NAGVMQNPRHLVRRRGQEARLRCSPMKGHSHVYWYRQLPEEGLKFMVYLQKENIIDESGMPKERFSAEFPKEGPSILRIQQVVRGDSAAYFCASSAGQGNEQFFGPGTRLTVL.

The table lists this clone with a few counts. The chain uses TRBV19 and TRBJ2-3, with a weak D call TRBD2 (6 bases). The V gene's germline CDR1 is LNHDA and CDR2 SQIVND (reference sequence). The CDR3 is made up of 15 amino acids. Deletions cut 5 bases from V and 2 bases from J, with 14 bases between. The CDR3 is CASSAGLTFTDTQYF. The CDR3 DNA reads as TGTGCCAGTAGTGCGGGACTCACATTCACAGATACGCAGTATTTT.

The chain employs TRBV13 and TRBJ2-1; no reliable D call. The V end lost 6 bases, the J end lost 6 bases, and 15 bases lay between the germline ends. Germline CDR1 reads PRHDT; CDR2 reads FYEKMQ (reference sequence). The CDR3 totals 14 residues. This chain's CDR3 is CASRRRVGRNEQFF. The CDR3 DNA reads TGTGCCAGCAGACGTAGAGTCGGGCGCAATGAGCAGTTCTTC.

The genes are TRBV5-1 and TRBJ2-7, with TRBD2 identical over 11 bases. Germline V gene lookup returns CDR1 SGHRS and CDR2 YFSETQ. V was clipped by 4 bases and J by 4 bases; unmatched bases: 4. This CDR3 is 14 amino acids long. The CDR3: CASSPGTSGYEQYF. CDR3 bases: TGCGCCAGCAGCCCGGGGACTAGCGGATACGAGCAGTACTTC.

The chain has TRBV6-6 and TRBJ1-5, with D maybe TRBD1 (5 bases). The CDR3 has 15 amino acids. Germline lookup yields CDR1 MNHNY and CDR2 SVGAGI (reference sequence). Trimming took 9 bases from V and 6 from J, leaving 21 bases between them. DNA for the CDR3: TGTGCCAGTCAACAGAATGCAGGGAACGGTCAGCCCCAGCATTTT. This sequence encodes CASQQNAGNGQPQHF.

This clone was seen a handful of times. The V gene is TRBV10-3, the J gene TRBJ2-2; 13 bases are shared with TRBD2. The CDR3 consists of 15 residues. The V segment lost 7 bases and the J segment 7 bases; nucleotides outside the gene matches: 6. Germline CDR1 is ENHRY and CDR2 is SYGVKD. The CDR3 loop is CAIMGTSGKVGELFF. The CDR3 DNA sequence: TGTGCCATCATGGGGACTAGCGGGAAGGTCGGGGAGCTGTTTTTT.

This rearrangement joins TRBV27 to TRBJ2-2; D remains ambiguous. This CDR3 region has 13 residues. V was clipped by 3 bases and J by 6 bases, with 8 bases between them. Germline CDR1 and CDR2: MNHEY and SMNVEV (reference sequence). The CDR3 DNA is TGTGCCAGCAGTTTGGCTCGCGCCGGGGAGCTGTTTTTT. It encodes CASSLARAGELFF.

The V and J genes are TRBV29-1 and TRBJ2-2; 7 nucleotides align to TRBD2. V shed 7 bases and J 2 bases; nucleotides not matched to a gene: 7. Germline values: CDR1 SQVTM, CDR2 ANQGSEA. The CDR3 totals 14 residues. The chain's CDR3 is CSAARLANTGELFF. CDR3 DNA sequence: TGCAGCGCCGCGCGACTAGCTAACACCGGGGAGCTGTTTTTT.

V gene TRBV27 combines with J gene TRBJ1-5; TRBD1 matches 8 bases. V was clipped by 5 bases and J by 7 bases; unmatched bases: 10. CDR1 and CDR2 from the germline V gene are MNHEY and SMNVEV (reference sequence). The CDR3 is 15 amino acids. The CDR3 spells CASSPTRTGSQPQHF. CDR3 sequence (DNA): TGTGCCAGCAGTCCAACCCGGACAGGGAGCCAGCCCCAGCATTTT.

The V and J genes are TRBV28 and TRBJ2-3; possibly TRBD2 for D (6 bases). Trimming left V 6 bases short and J 3 bases short, with 13 bases between. The CDR3 contains 14 residues. Germline loops: CDR1 MDHEN, CDR2 SYDVKM. The CDR3 DNA reads as TGTGCCAGCAGCCCCGGCGGGGCAACAGATACGCAGTATTTT. Its protein is CASSPGGATDTQYF.

The V call is TRBV19, the J call TRBJ2-7; a weak D match, TRBD1 (5 bases). CDR3 length equals 12 residues. Germline lookup yields CDR1 LNHDA and CDR2 SQIVND (reference sequence). Trimming removed 10 bases from V and 4 bases from J, with 14 bases in between. The CDR3 region is CATSAGAYEQYF. CDR3 coding DNA: TGTGCCACCTCCGCTGGGGCATACGAGCAGTACTTC.

This clone has only one observation. The V call is TRBV25-1, the J call TRBJ2-7, with 7 bases identical to TRBD2. Losses at the gene ends were 3 bases for V and 0 bases for J; bases not matched to a gene: 8. The CDR3 is made up of 16 amino acids. From germline, CDR1 is MGHDK and CDR2 SYGVNS. The CDR3 sequence: CASSDQAGPVSYEQYF. DNA for the CDR3: TGTGCCAGCAGTGACCAAGCGGGACCGGTCTCCTACGAGCAGTACTTC.

The rearrangement uses TRBV27 and TRBJ1-5; tentative D call: TRBD1 (5 bases). Per germline, CDR1 MNHEY and CDR2 SMNVEV (reference sequence). The CDR3 totals 13 residues. V lost 3 bases and J 9 bases, leaving 12 bases between the germline ends. DNA of the CDR3: TGTGCCAGCAGTTTGGGACGGCTAAGGCCCCAGCATTTT. Its protein product is CASSLGRLRPQHF.

The rearrangement uses TRBV6-5 and TRBJ2-1, with 13 bases matching TRBD2. Germline V gene data show CDR1 as MNHEY and CDR2 as SVGAGI. V lost 6 bases and J lost 10; bases outside the gene matches: 6. This CDR3 is 14 amino acids long. The CDR3 DNA is TGTGCCAGCAGCACCGGGACTAGCGGGATCGAGCAGTTCTTC. Translating it yields CASSTGTSGIEQFF.

CDR3: CASSGQGNQPQHF. The CDR3 nucleotides read TGTGCCAGCTCTGGACAGGGCAATCAGCCCCAGCATTTT. This chain connects TRBV18 to TRBJ1-5; 7 bases are shared with TRBD1. Germline V lookup: CDR1 KGHSH, CDR2 LQKENI. Trimming cost V 6 bases and J 2 bases; bases outside gene matches: 1. This CDR3 contains 13 residues.